Shown below are 30 T cell receptor beta chains from a single sample sequenced in a study of blood T cell repertoires in COVID-19. Sequenced by immunoSEQ multiplex PCR; TCRdb stores in-frame clones only, minus some. The sample contains some 400,000 clones, approximately 87% of which appear only once. Specimen: peripheral blood. These receptors came from a woman aged 60-70 years with COVID-19, enrolled during active disease.

V gene TRBV12-2 combines with J gene TRBJ1-6. TRBV12-2 is a pseudogene. CDR3 size: 18 residues. CDR3 sequence: CASRPRGEFVSYNSPLHF. The CDR3 DNA follows: TGTGCAAGTCGCCCCAGAGGCGAGTTTGTCTCCTATAATTCACCCCTCCACTTT.

This clone was seen a single time. J is TRBJ1-2 and V is TRBV11-2; D is undetermined. Germline values: CDR1 SGHAT, CDR2 FQNNGV. Between the trimmed V and J ends, which lost 5 bases and 0 bases, there was a span of 4 bases. The CDR3 runs 12 residues. DNA of the CDR3: TGTGCCAGCAGCCGAGCTAACTATGGCTACACCTTC. It encodes CASSRANYGYTF.

This sequence joins TRBV4-2 and TRBJ1-5; a weak D match, TRBD1 (6 bases). The V gene lost 2 bases and the J gene lost 3 bases, with 14 bases spanning the gap. The CDR3 consists of 16 residues. Germline lookup yields CDR1 LGHNA and CDR2 YNFKEQ. The CDR3 region has the DNA TGTGCCAGCAGCCAAACCAACAGGGCTCCCAATCAGCCCCAGCATTTT. Translation: CASSQTNRAPNQPQHF.

The rearrangement links TRBV7-2 to TRBJ1-1, with 9 bases fitting TRBD1. Per the germline V gene, CDR1 is SGHTA and CDR2 is FQGNSA. The CDR3 is 14 amino acids. J was trimmed by 4 bases and V by 6 bases; bases with no gene match: 6. The CDR3: CASSMDRGGTEAFF. The CDR3 DNA follows: TGTGCCAGCAGTATGGACAGGGGAGGCACTGAAGCTTTCTTT.

The J gene is TRBJ1-1, the V gene TRBV5-6, with 7 bases aligning to TRBD1. CDR1 is SGHDT, CDR2 YYEEEE, per germline. Trimming cost V 3 bases and J 5 bases; bases outside gene matches: 7. The CDR3 runs to 14 residues. CDR3 coding DNA: TGTGCCAGCAGCTCCCAACAGGGGTGGACTGAAGCTTTCTTT. Residues: CASSSQQGWTEAFF.

This clone was recorded a few times. CDR3 in DNA: TGTGCCAGCAGCCAGGACAGGGCAGAGACCCAGTACTTC. Translating it yields CASSQDRAETQYF. V is TRBV7-3 and J is TRBJ2-5, with TRBD1 matching 8 bases. This CDR3 comprises 13 residues. Germline assignment: CDR1 SGHTA and CDR2 FQGTGA. The trim removed 5 bases at V and 4 bases at J, leaving 3 bases unmatched.

The CDR3 coding sequence is TGCGCCAGCAGCTGGGACAGGGGACCCTATAATTCACCCCTCCACTTT. It specifies CASSWDRGPYNSPLHF. The rearrangement uses TRBV5-1 and TRBJ1-6; 10 positions match TRBD1. V lost 3 bases to trimming and J lost 2 bases; unmatched junction nucleotides: 2. The germline gives CDR1 SGHRS, CDR2 YFSETQ. CDR3 length equals 16 residues. Looking up the rest from reference TRBV5-1 and TRBJ1-6 gives the full variable domain: KAGVTQTPRYLIKTRGQQVTLSCSPISGHRSVSWYQQTPGQGLQFLFEYFSETQRNKGNFPGRFSGRQFSNSRSEMNVSTLELGDSALYLCASSWDRGPYNSPLHFGNGTRLTVT.

The rearrangement links TRBV19 to TRBJ2-6; TRBD2 matches 9 bases. In germline, CDR1 is LNHDA, CDR2 SQIVND (reference sequence). CDR3 length equals 17 residues. Trimming took 8 bases from V and 5 from J; bases not matched to a gene: 13. The CDR3 protein is CASHQRGASLWANVLTF. The CDR3 nucleotides are TGTGCCAGTCATCAGCGGGGGGCCTCTTTGTGGGCCAACGTCCTGACTTTC.

This clone showed up just once. The rearrangement joins TRBV9 to TRBJ2-3; D might be TRBD2 (6 bases). The V and J ends lost 2 bases and 0 bases respectively, with 16 bases between them. This CDR3 region has 17 residues. Germline V gene sequence: CDR1 SGDLS, CDR2 YYNGEE. The DNA for the CDR3 is TGTGCCAGCAGCGTGGGAGTAGCGGCATCTAGCACAGATACGCAGTATTTT. It encodes CASSVGVAASSTDTQYF.

This chain connects TRBV7-2 to TRBJ2-2; TRBD2 aligns across 9 bases. Germline CDR1 SGHTA, CDR2 FQGNSA. This CDR3 region has 17 residues. The ends lost 1 base at V and 2 bases at J; junction bases unmatched: 5. CDR3 DNA sequence: TGTGCCAGCAGCTTAGTAGCGGGGGCCGCAAACACCGGGGAGCTGTTTTTT. It translates to CASSLVAGAANTGELFF.

The chain couples TRBV5-1 to TRBJ1-4; 7 bases are a match to TRBD1. The V segment lost 4 bases and the J segment 4 bases; nucleotides outside the gene matches: 4. Germline V gives CDR1 SGHRS, CDR2 YFSETQ. This CDR3 has 14 amino acids. In DNA, the CDR3 is TGCGCCAGCAGCACTACAGGGGATAATGAAAAACTGTTTTTT. It encodes CASSTTGDNEKLFF.

This chain joins TRBV20-1 and TRBJ2-1; 7 bases match TRBD2. The CDR3 is 12 residues long. With V trimmed by 3 bases and J by 9 bases, 5 bases remained unmatched. CDR1 and CDR2 from the germline V gene are DFQATT and SNEGSKA (reference sequence). DNA for the CDR3: TGCAGTGCTAGTCTGTCTAGCGGTGAGCAGTTCTTC. This sequence encodes CSASLSSGEQFF.

This chain connects TRBV30 to TRBJ1-3; no firm D call. This CDR3 is 14 amino acids long. V gave up 2 bases and J gave up 1 base, with 9 bases separating them. The germline V gene encodes CDR1 GTSNPN and CDR2 SVGIG (reference sequence). CDR3 region: CAWSPTASGNTIYF. The DNA for the CDR3 is TGTGCCTGGAGTCCTACTGCTTCTGGAAACACCATATATTTT.

V gene TRBV2 combines with J gene TRBJ1-6, with TRBD1 as a possible D gene (6 bases). Germline V gene sequence: CDR1 SNHLY, CDR2 FYNNEI. V was clipped by 1 base and J by 7 bases, with 11 bases between them. The CDR3 has 15 amino acids. The CDR3 sequence is CASSEGQGWNSPLHF. In nucleotides, the CDR3 is TGTGCCAGCAGTGAAGGGCAGGGGTGGAATTCACCCCTCCACTTT.

This rearrangement joins TRBV18 to TRBJ2-3, with a weak D call TRBD1 (7 bases). The CDR3 loop spans 15 amino acids. V was pared by 3 bases and J by 6 bases, with 16 bases between. Germline V gene sequence: CDR1 KGHSH, CDR2 LQKENI. This CDR3 is CASSPEGDSGDTQYF. In DNA form, the CDR3 reads TGTGCCAGCTCACCGGAGGGGGACAGCGGGGATACGCAGTATTTT. Based on the CDR3 plus reference TRBV18 and TRBJ2-3, the full variable domain is NAGVMQNPRHLVRRRGQEARLRCSPMKGHSHVYWYRQLPEEGLKFMVYLQKENIIDESGMPKERFSAEFPKEGPSILRIQQVVRGDSAAYFCASSPEGDSGDTQYFGPGTRLTVL.

This rearrangement joins TRBV30 to TRBJ1-1; unclear D gene. Germline V CDR1 and CDR2: GTSNPN, SVGIG (reference sequence). V dropped 8 bases and J dropped 1 base, with 8 bases sitting between them. CDR3 length: 11 amino acids. The chain's CDR3 is CATSKNTEAFF. The CDR3 DNA reads TGTGCCACCTCTAAGAACACTGAAGCTTTCTTT.

The chain joins TRBV5-1 to TRBJ2-5; 14 nucleotides line up with TRBD2. The CDR3 contains 16 residues. V was pared by 4 bases and J by 5 bases, with 7 bases of the junction left unmatched. Germline V CDR1 and CDR2: SGHRS, YFSETQ. CDR3 amino acids: CASSGAGLAGAETQYF. Written as DNA, the CDR3 is TGCGCCAGCAGCGGAGCGGGACTAGCGGGGGCGGAGACCCAGTACTTC.

Of note for this clone: It may be a read error: a sequence one base away is much more abundant. The V call is TRBV7-3, the J call TRBJ1-2; TRBD1 aligns across 8 bases. J was trimmed by 3 bases and V by 5 bases; bases with no gene match: 2. The germline V gene has CDR1 SGHTA and CDR2 FQGTGA. The CDR3 covers 13 residues. The CDR3 loop reads CASSPDRDYGYTF. Written as DNA, the CDR3 is TGTGCCAGCAGCCCGGACAGGGACTATGGCTACACCTTC.

Of note for this clone: Other DNA sequences within the sample encode an identical CDR3. This chain links TRBV3-1 (or the pseudogene TRBV3-2) with TRBJ1-1; 7 positions match TRBD1. The CDR3 spans 15 residues. V trimming: 1 base; J trimming: 2 bases; junction bases outside the gene matches: 4. Germline assignment: CDR1 LGHDT and CDR2 YNNKEL (reference sequence). CDR3 protein: CASSQADRANTEAFF. As DNA, the CDR3 is TGTGCCAGCAGCCAAGCCGACAGGGCTAACACTGAAGCTTTCTTT.

This chain links TRBV29-1 with TRBJ1-4; D might be TRBD1 (6 bases). Trimming took 2 bases from V and 7 from J, leaving 11 bases between them. From germline, CDR1 is SQVTM and CDR2 ANQGSEA. The CDR3 sequence is 13 residues long. CDR3 protein: CSVEQGWGEKLFF. The DNA for the CDR3 is TGCAGCGTTGAACAGGGGTGGGGTGAAAAACTGTTTTTT.

The rearrangement links TRBV6-5 to TRBJ1-1; 8 nucleotides line up with TRBD1. The CDR3 loop spans 13 amino acids. V was pared by 9 bases and J by 6 bases, with 9 bases of the junction left unmatched. Germline values: CDR1 MNHEY, CDR2 SVGAGI. The CDR3 DNA is TGTGCCAGTCTTACAGGGGGGAGGCCTGAAGCTTTCTTT. Translation gives CASLTGGRPEAFF.

CDR3 DNA sequence: TGTGCCACCAGCAGCCTTGGGGGGGGGAAGAAAGGCAATCAGCCCCAGCATTTT. Protein product: CATSSLGGGKKGNQPQHF. The chain joins TRBV15 to TRBJ1-5; a possible D gene is TRBD1 (5 bases). Germline V CDR1 and CDR2: LNHNV, YYDKDF (reference sequence). The CDR3 is made up of 18 amino acids. Trimming removed 3 bases from V and 2 bases from J, with 20 bases in between.

As concerns this clone: At one of its ends the junction is not consistent with the germline gene, which may arise from a read error. The V gene is TRBV2, the J gene TRBJ1-2, with D unresolved. This CDR3 has 11 amino acids. Germline V CDR1 and CDR2: SNHLY, FYNNEI. The CDR3 loop reads CASSEGDGYTF. CDR3 sequence (DNA): TGTGCCAGCAGCGAAGGAGATGGCTACACCTTC.

The chain combines TRBV5-1 with TRBJ1-2, with TRBD1 matching over 8 bases. The J segment lost 8 bases and the V segment lost 0 bases, leaving 15 bases of the junction unmatched. This CDR3 has 17 residues. The germline CDR1 and CDR2 sequences are SGHRS and YFSETQ. Here the CDR3 reads CASSLARDRFSSSGYTF. The CDR3 region has the DNA TGCGCCAGCAGCTTGGCCAGGGACAGGTTCTCTTCCTCCGGCTACACCTTC. The full variable domain, in which reference TRBV5-1 and TRBJ1-2 provide the parts outside the CDR3, is KAGVTQTPRYLIKTRGQQVTLSCSPISGHRSVSWYQQTPGQGLQFLFEYFSETQRNKGNFPGRFSGRQFSNSRSEMNVSTLELGDSALYLCASSLARDRFSSSGYTFGSGTRLTVV.

V usage is TRBV5-1 and J usage is TRBJ1-2, with 10 bases identical to TRBD1. The CDR3 runs to 14 residues. The V segment lost 5 bases and the J segment 4 bases; nucleotides outside the gene matches: 5. Germline V gives CDR1 SGHRS, CDR2 YFSETQ. DNA for the CDR3: TGCGCCAGCAGTACGGACAGGGGGATCTATGGCTACACCTTC. Translation: CASSTDRGIYGYTF.

This clone was seen only a few times. The gene calls are TRBV7-2 and TRBJ1-4; the match to TRBD1 covers 7 bases. Germline lookup yields CDR1 SGHTA and CDR2 FQGNSA. J lost 8 bases, V lost 1 base, and 10 bases had no gene match. This CDR3 is 16 amino acids long. CDR3 in amino acids: CASSLDVATGLEKLFF. The CDR3 nucleotides are TGTGCCAGCAGCTTAGATGTGGCGACAGGGTTAGAAAAACTGTTTTTT.

The chain links TRBV28 to TRBJ1-2; 8 bases align to TRBD1. Germline loops: CDR1 MDHEN, CDR2 SYDVKM. J lost 4 bases, V lost 2 bases, and 6 bases had no gene match. This CDR3 has 15 amino acids. The DNA of the CDR3 is TGTGCCAGCAGTTTAAGGGACAGGCGAGCCTATGGCTACACCTTC. Its protein is CASSLRDRRAYGYTF.

This clone was observed a single time. CDR3 bases: TGCGCCAGCAGCTTGGTAGTACAGGGGAATGAGCAGTTCTTC. Translating it yields CASSLVVQGNEQFF. The V and J genes are TRBV5-1 and TRBJ2-1; 7 nucleotides align to TRBD1. The CDR3 has 14 amino acids. V shed 0 bases and J 7 bases; nucleotides not matched to a gene: 4. From germline, CDR1 is SGHRS and CDR2 YFSETQ.

This clone was counted between two and nine times. This rearrangement joins TRBV5-1 to TRBJ2-1, with 8 bases lining up with TRBD2. Germline assignment: CDR1 SGHRS and CDR2 YFSETQ. The ends lost 1 base at V and 8 bases at J; junction bases unmatched: 11. The CDR3 is 16 amino acids. DNA for the CDR3: TGCGCCAGCAGCTTGCATCGAGCGGGGGCAGGGTATGAGCAGTTCTTC. Protein product: CASSLHRAGAGYEQFF.

This clone was recorded a few times. The V call is TRBV2, the J call TRBJ2-3; the match to TRBD2 covers 8 bases. V gave up 2 bases and J gave up 3 bases; unmatched junction bases: 7. The CDR3 is made up of 16 amino acids. Germline CDR1 reads SNHLY; CDR2 reads FYNNEI. CDR3 bases: TGTGCCAGCAGTGAACTGTGGACTAGCAGGACAGATACGCAGTATTTT. This codes for CASSELWTSRTDTQYF.